This entry lists 21 T cell receptor beta chains sequenced from one sample in a study of sequential checkpoint blockade in melanoma. Regarding treatment: randomized to nivolumab then ipilimumab (arm A) or the reverse (arm B). This table comes from immunoSEQ multiplex PCR, and its TCRdb copy is limited to in-frame clones, with some not included. In the table there are 1,500 to 2,000 clones, around a sixth of which are singletons. Specimen: tumor tissue (inferred from file names), collected from a patient given nivolumab and ipilimumab in sequence. Source of these receptors: a human donor with melanoma.

In this sample, this clone is large (0.1 to 1%). The rearrangement uses TRBV19 and TRBJ1-1; D call uncertain. V dropped 7 bases and J dropped 5 bases, with 23 bases sitting between them. Germline V gene lookup returns CDR1 LNHDA and CDR2 SQIVND (reference sequence). The CDR3 contains 16 residues. The CDR3, as DNA: TGTGCCAGTACCCCTTTAACAGTCGTGGAAGGGACTGAAGCTTTCTTT. Translating it yields CASTPLTVVEGTEAFF.

The gene calls are TRBV6-8 and TRBJ1-6, with 11 bases fitting TRBD1. Trimming at V came to 4 bases and at J to 10 bases, leaving 12 bases not matched to a gene. Per germline, CDR1 MNHGY and CDR2 SAAAGT. The CDR3 has 17 residues. Here the CDR3 reads CASSSRIGTGGRSPLHF. The CDR3 region has the DNA TGTGCCAGCAGTTCAAGGATCGGGACAGGGGGACGCTCACCCCTCCACTTT.

This clone is large (0.1 to 1%) in the sample. The V gene is TRBV15, the J gene TRBJ2-1; 7 positions agree with TRBD2. With V trimmed by 0 bases and J by 9 bases, 14 bases remained unmatched. This CDR3 region has 17 residues. The germline V gene encodes CDR1 LNHNV and CDR2 YYDKDF (reference sequence). The CDR3 DNA reads TGTGCCACCAGCAGAGAATACTCTAGCGGTCCCGGCGGTGAGCAGTTCTTC. It codes for CATSREYSSGPGGEQFF.

By share, this clone ranks as medium-sized. The chain joins TRBV11-3 to TRBJ2-7, with 8 bases lining up with TRBD1. The CDR3 consists of 15 residues. CDR1 is SGHNT and CDR2 is YENEEA in the germline V gene. With 4 bases clipped from V and 4 bases from J, the junction kept 9 bases outside the gene matches. DNA of the CDR3: TGTGCCAGCAGCTCAGACAGGGGAAACGCTTACGAGCAGTACTTC. This sequence encodes CASSSDRGNAYEQYF.

This clone rates as large (0.1 to 1%). V is TRBV11-3 and J is TRBJ1-1; unclear D gene. V was pared by 2 bases and J by 1 base, with 8 bases between. Germline lookup yields CDR1 SGHNT and CDR2 YENEEA. The CDR3 has 14 residues. DNA of the CDR3: TGTGCCAGCAGCTTAATGCGGGGGAACACTGAAGCTTTCTTT. It specifies CASSLMRGNTEAFF.

In its sample, this clone ranks as medium-sized. The rearrangement uses TRBV11-3 and TRBJ2-5; tentative D call: TRBD1 (5 bases). This CDR3 contains 14 residues. Trimming removed 5 bases from V and 5 bases from J, with 15 bases in between. CDR1 is SGHNT and CDR2 is YENEEA in the germline V gene. CDR3 sequence (DNA): TGTGCCAGCAGCCAACCTAATAAGGGGGAGACCCAGTACTTC. Translation: CASSQPNKGETQYF.

This clone was seen a handful of times. V and J are TRBV6-8 and TRBJ1-2, with unresolved D. The germline gives CDR1 MNHGY, CDR2 SAAAGT. With 0 bases removed from V and 5 bases from J, the gap between germline ends came to 10 bases. The CDR3 consists of 14 residues. CDR3 nucleotides: TGTGCCAGCAGTTACTCATGGGCCGTTTATGGCTACACCTTC. It translates to CASSYSWAVYGYTF.

This clone has just a few counts. The chain has TRBV6-8 and TRBJ2-7; 7 nucleotides align to TRBD1. CDR3 length: 12 residues. V shed 11 bases, J shed 4 bases, and the junction held 8 bases outside the gene matches. Germline V gene sequence: CDR1 MNHGY, CDR2 SAAAGT. DNA for the CDR3: TGTGCCGTACAGGGGCTTGTGTACGAGCAGTACTTC. Encoded protein: CAVQGLVYEQYF.

By sample share, this clone is medium-sized. The J gene is TRBJ2-3, the V gene TRBV11-3; either TRBD1 or TRBD2 may supply D (5 bases each). The V gene lost 3 bases and the J gene lost 1 base, with 8 bases spanning the gap. The CDR3 is 14 amino acids. CDR1 and CDR2 (germline): SGHNT, YENEEA. In nucleotides, the CDR3 is TGTGCCAGCAGCTTGGGGCGGGGCACAGATACGCAGTATTTT. Protein product: CASSLGRGTDTQYF.

This chain joins TRBV19 and TRBJ2-5; 10 bases map to TRBD1. V gave up 3 bases and J gave up 4 bases; unmatched junction bases: 8. The CDR3 extends over 16 amino acids. Germline values: CDR1 LNHDA, CDR2 SQIVND (reference sequence). The CDR3 coding sequence is TGTGCCAGTAGTATCTCTGGACAGGGGGTGGGAGAGACCCAGTACTTC. Translated, it gives CASSISGQGVGETQYF.

This clone was found once. In DNA form, the CDR3 reads TGCAGCGTTGAAGGGCCAGACAGGTATTCCTACAATGAGCAGTTCTTC. Protein product: CSVEGPDRYSYNEQFF. This sequence joins TRBV29-1 and TRBJ2-1; a weak D match, TRBD1 (6 bases). V gave up 1 base and J gave up 1 base, with 14 bases separating them. Germline CDR1 and CDR2: SQVTM and ANQGSEA. CDR3 length equals 16 residues.

This clone is medium-sized. The chain links TRBV11-3 to TRBJ1-5; 7 bases map to TRBD1. From germline, CDR1 is SGHNT and CDR2 YENEEA. The CDR3 runs 16 residues. Losses at the gene ends were 5 bases for V and 2 bases for J; bases not matched to a gene: 9. In nucleotides, the CDR3 is TGTGCCAGCAGCAAGACAGGGTTTAGTGGCAATCAGCCCCAGCATTTT. This codes for CASSKTGFSGNQPQHF.

By sample share, this clone is large (0.1 to 1%). V gene TRBV6-8 combines with J gene TRBJ1-6; D not resolved. Germline CDR1 MNHGY, CDR2 SAAAGT. V dropped 8 bases and J dropped 7 bases, with 12 bases sitting between them. This CDR3 comprises 13 residues. Here the CDR3 reads CASGVLLNSPLHF. CDR3 nucleotide sequence: TGTGCCAGCGGAGTCCTCCTCAATTCACCCCTCCACTTT.

By share, this clone counts as large. The rearrangement joins TRBV29-1 to TRBJ2-5; D gene ambiguous. There are 14 residues in the CDR3. The germline V and J ends were trimmed by 6 bases and 5 bases, with 19 bases remaining between them. Germline V CDR1 and CDR2: SQVTM, ANQGSEA. The CDR3 is CSVSPEPDRETQYF. The DNA for the CDR3 is TGCAGCGTCTCCCCGGAACCGGACCGTGAGACCCAGTACTTC.

By share, this clone counts as large (0.1 to 1%). This chain joins TRBV15 and TRBJ1-1; D gene unclear. Trimming pared 1 base from V and 1 base from J, leaving 7 bases between. The CDR3 is 14 residues long. Germline V gene lookup returns CDR1 LNHNV and CDR2 YYDKDF (reference sequence). The CDR3 reads CATSRAAENTEAFF. The CDR3 DNA is TGTGCCACCAGCAGAGCGGCGGAGAACACTGAAGCTTTCTTT.

This clone has only a few counts. The rearrangement links TRBV16 to TRBJ2-3; D may be TRBD1 (6 bases). V lost 0 bases and J lost 7, with 8 bases in between. The length of the CDR3 is 13 residues. Germline V CDR1 and CDR2: KGHSY, FQNENV. CDR3 in DNA: TGTGCCAGCAGCCAATCACAGGGAAATACGCAGTATTTT. Its protein product is CASSQSQGNTQYF.

This clone was seen more than once but under ten times. The gene calls are TRBV29-1 and TRBJ2-5; a weak D match, TRBD2 (7 bases). The CDR3 extends over 12 amino acids. V lost 4 bases to trimming and J lost 7 bases, with 13 bases between them. Germline V gives CDR1 SQVTM, CDR2 ANQGSEA. CDR3 in amino acids: CSVGGGRVTQYF. In DNA form, the CDR3 reads TGCAGCGTTGGCGGGGGCAGGGTGACCCAGTACTTC.

The chain is built from TRBV19 and TRBJ2-2; possibly TRBD2 for D (5 bases). The CDR3 is 17 residues long. Trimming took 3 bases from V and 4 from J, leaving 18 bases between them. CDR1 is LNHDA and CDR2 is SQIVND in the germline V gene (reference sequence). This CDR3 is CASSIRFDTRVTGELFF. In DNA form, the CDR3 reads TGTGCCAGTAGTATCCGGTTCGACACGCGGGTCACCGGGGAGCTGTTTTTT. The full variable domain, in which reference TRBV19 and TRBJ2-2 provide the parts outside the CDR3, is DGGITQSPKYLFRKEGQNVTLSCEQNLNHDAMYWYRQDPGQGLRLIYYSQIVNDFQKGDIAEGYSVSREKKESFPLTVTSAQKNPTAFYLCASSIRFDTRVTGELFFGEGSRLTVL.

The V and J genes are TRBV25-1 and TRBJ2-7; 8 bases line up with TRBD1. Per germline, CDR1 MGHDK and CDR2 SYGVNS. This CDR3 spans 13 amino acids. J was trimmed by 5 bases and V by 8 bases; bases with no gene match: 8. The CDR3 here is CASSRTGTHEQYF. The DNA for the CDR3 is TGTGCCAGCTCTCGGACAGGGACTCACGAGCAGTACTTC.

This chain uses TRBV6-8 with TRBJ2-7; a possible D gene is TRBD1 (5 bases). The CDR3 spans 12 residues. From germline, CDR1 is MNHGY and CDR2 SAAAGT. V was pared by 0 bases and J by 5 bases, with 5 bases between. The CDR3 sequence is CASSYSGDEQYF. As DNA, the CDR3 is TGTGCCAGCAGTTACTCAGGGGACGAGCAGTACTTC.

The V gene is TRBV5-1, the J gene TRBJ2-7; 9 bases match TRBD1. V gave up 4 bases and J gave up 0 bases; unmatched junction bases: 8. There are 16 residues in the CDR3. Germline V CDR1 and CDR2: SGHRS, YFSETQ. The DNA for the CDR3 is TGCGCCAGCAGCCCTGGGGGACAGGGCTTCTCCTACGAGCAGTACTTC. Protein product: CASSPGGQGFSYEQYF.